This T cell receptor beta chain came from a study of cytomegalovirus exposure and HLA in healthy donors. The table lists this clone with a few counts. Its antigen remains unknown. Study conclusions and caveats: The authors later found TCR association rates varying by HLA locus, with DRB1 most and HLA-C fewest.

This CDR3 has 14 amino acids. Per the germline V gene, CDR1 is SGHRS and CDR2 is YFSETQ. The V end lost 1 base, the J end lost 5 bases, and 9 bases lay between the germline ends. The PCR was carried out with 60 Vbeta primers and 13 Jbeta primers. Sequencing was performed with immunoSEQ multiplex PCR; in TCRdb, only in-frame clones are kept and a portion is missing. This sample has roughly 100,000 clones, with 76% found just once. The TCR originated in a man aged 40-55 years in good health and CMV-seropositive. V usage is TRBV5-1 and J usage is TRBJ2-2; maybe TRBD2 (5 bases). Sequencing input: PBMCs. The CDR3 loop is CASSLYPGTGELFF. CDR3 bases: TGCGCCAGCAGCTTGTACCCGGGAACCGGGGAGCTGTTTTTT. Together with reference TRBV5-1 and TRBJ2-2, the CDR3 gives the full variable domain: KAGVTQTPRYLIKTRGQQVTLSCSPISGHRSVSWYQQTPGQGLQFLFEYFSETQRNKGNFPGRFSGRQFSNSRSEMNVSTLELGDSALYLCASSLYPGTGELFFGEGSRLTVL.